A selection of T cell receptor beta chains follows, all from one sample in a study of technical replicates of blood from a handful of donors. Repertoires were generated with immunoSEQ multiplex PCR, while TCRdb's copy carries only in-frame clones and drops some. Of about 82,000 clones listed, around 94% are singletons. Sequencing was carried out using T cells isolated from PBMCs. The source is a human donor in good health. The CDR3 runs from the conserved cysteine through the conserved F or W. Clone size is stated in some rows and not others, as once, few, many or a class when expanded.

J: TRBJ1-5
V: TRBV30
size: NA
CDR3: CAWGGDPTNQPQHF

J: TRBJ1-1
V: TRBV6-1
size: NA
CDR3: CAAGANTEAFF

J: TRBJ1-5
V: TRBV19
size: NA
CDR3: CASIVTHSNQPQHF

J: TRBJ1-4
V: TRBV6-1
size: NA
CDR3: CASSEQGQPTLNEKLFF

J: TRBJ2-2
V: TRBV6-6
size: NA
CDR3: CASSPGGNTGELFF

J: TRBJ1-1
V: TRBV30
size: once
CDR3: CAWNSPVTEAFF

J: TRBJ1-1
V: TRBV18
size: NA
CDR3: CASSPLTGVNTEAFF

J: TRBJ2-1
V: TRBV7-3
size: once
CDR3: CASSSGQGAINEQFF

J: TRBJ2-2
V: TRBV9
size: NA
CDR3: CASSVEGQGSSGDTGELFF

J: TRBJ1-2
V: TRBV25-1
size: NA
CDR3: CASSDGDGYTF

J: TRBJ1-1
V: TRBV29-1
size: NA
CDR3: CSVDDRNTEAFF

J: TRBJ2-5
V: TRBV7-9
size: NA
CDR3: CASSRGDSQETQYF

J: TRBJ2-2
V: TRBV5-4
size: NA
CDR3: CASSLVASGTGELFF

J: TRBJ1-2
V: TRBV4-1
size: NA
CDR3: CASSQAEQGVHYGYTF

J: TRBJ2-7
V: TRBV27
size: NA
CDR3: CASKGGGVSSGPYEQYF

J: TRBJ1-3
V: TRBV29-1
size: NA
CDR3: CSVRQGSSGNTIYF